This T cell receptor beta chain was sequenced during a study of cytomegalovirus exposure and HLA in healthy donors (dated 2017 in TCRdb). With respect to the entire study: According to an earlier analysis of a few hundred of the donors, 150 million to 200 million T cells yielded 117 million unique TCR beta sequences and more than 250 Gb of sequence data. An early release that covered roughly 600 HLA-typed donors contained approximately 300 gigabases of sequencing data and around 80 million unique TCR sequences. Of the 300 to 500 genotyped donors, 65% to 90% were placed in the genetic ancestry cluster associated with self-reported Caucasian donors. The study aimed to test whether signatures of past pathogen exposure could be identified by cataloging public T cell receptors. The study profiled the T cell repertoires of fewer than 850 subjects by immunosequencing and related them to cytomegalovirus serostatus. In addition to the first cohort of hundreds of subjects, a separate validation cohort of approximately 110 different subjects was used. To predict cytomegalovirus infection status, the study combined high-throughput TCR immunosequencing, statistical association of individual TCRs with disease status, and machine learning. To study patterns of TCR occurrence, a later analysis re-analyzed previously published TCR beta repertoires from 700 or so donors and added high-resolution HLA genotyping. Rather than drawing on any new phenotypic data, the later analysis identified candidate immune exposures from TCR beta sequences and the way those sequences occurred across donors. In an earlier analysis of 587 of the donors, high-throughput TCR beta sequencing was used to judge whether each TCR beta V gene segment behaved as functional or pseudogenic. Alongside the repertoire data, information on donor age, sex, ethnicity and CMV serostatus was compiled. In a later genetic analysis, genome-wide SNP genotypes for about 65% of the roughly 700 donors were used, and that subset was treated as a discovery cohort. Every repertoire in the discovery cohort had been generated on one and the same sequencing platform. Class I and class II HLA loci were covered by the typing at four-digit resolution. The number of typed donors differed by locus: roughly 620-640 for A, B, C, DRB1 and DQB1; about 520 for DQA1; some 610 for DPA1; and 400 to 480 for DPB1. Because of strong linkage in the cohort, four to six DR-DQ haplotypes were treated as single units for association and clustering. Among 398 genotyped donors of the cohort, an average of 235,054 unique TCR beta nucleotide sequences were sequenced per donor, roughly 20% of them non-productive.

CDR1 SNHLY and CDR2 FYNNEI were looked up in the germline V gene. Ends trimmed: V by 4 bases, J by 4 bases; bases unmatched to a gene: 6. The CDR3 measures 16 amino acids from cysteine to phenylalanine. Solely the CDR3 DNA is kept, with 48 bases framed from the first base. The sample holds a few counts of this clone. No antigen is known for it. Per-base quality was not reported, and no clone a single base away is much larger than it. Study-level results and caveats: Three of the identified cytomegalovirus-associated TCR beta chains were confirmed in vitro to be specific for cytomegalovirus antigens. V-gene and J-gene trimming of TCR beta chains was associated with a missense DCLRE1C variant in a later genetic analysis, and the association was replicated in an independent cohort. The classifier was reported to diagnose cytomegalovirus status with high specificity and sensitivity in both the original cohort and the validation cohort. Broadly in line with IMGT annotations, most TCR beta V segments showed up in productive rearrangements about 87% or about 30% of the time in an earlier analysis of several hundred of the donors. It was suggested by the authors that the approach could potentially be generalized to other disease states and immunological phenotypes. Compared with the approximately 720-donor mean, donors in an Asian-associated ancestry cluster had fewer N-insertions in productive TCRs, according to a later genetic analysis. A group of highly shared sequence variants was considered likely to be a technical artifact of the sequencing pipeline. A further reported finding was that TCR beta sequences accurately predicted the HLA-A and HLA-B alleles for most subjects in the first cohort. The 87-base-pair reads could not distinguish some IMGT-functional V segments, including TRBV6-2 and TRBV6-3, so those segments were excluded. For the cohort, immune exposure information was limited to CMV serostatus. In a later analysis, HLA-associated TCR beta chains were found to be more clonally expanded and to have lower generation probabilities than equally common non-associated chains. Correlated functional status among segregating V segments might reflect linkage disequilibrium, but an unknown experimental factor could not be ruled out. At a false discovery rate of 0.05, a later analysis linked roughly 17,000 TCR beta sequences to specific HLA alleles. While some public TCRs were present in many individuals, most TCR sequences turned up only very rarely across donors. According to a later analysis, parvovirus B19, influenza, CMV and Epstein-Barr virus appeared linked to several top co-occurrence clusters. Because HLA typing was missing for some donors at each locus, association tests included only the typed subset. In a later analysis, TCR association rates were found to vary across HLA loci, with the most associated TCRs seen for DRB1 alleles and the fewest for HLA-C alleles. Only TCR beta chains were sequenced in this cohort, and the absence of alpha or paired-chain data limited detectable features. A total of 150 to 200 TCR beta chains were listed by the study as associated with cytomegalovirus. About 17 rarely observed V segments, including chromosome 9 orphons, were excluded from the earlier analysis of just under 600 of the donors because counts were too low. The presence/absence analyses assumed that sequencing depth was roughly uniform across donors, and that assumption may not be true. Most CMV-associated TCR beta chains appeared to be HLA-restricted in a later analysis, and the HLA associations seemed to be driven largely by CMV exposure. Strong co-occurrence of HLA alleles, especially DR and DQ, made assigning TCR associations to individual alleles difficult.

Libraries were prepared through the immunoSEQ multiplex PCR assay. The multiplex PCR relied on a mix of 60 forward primers for TCR Vbeta segments and 13 reverse primers for TCR Jbeta segments. Amplification of the CDR3 region of rearranged TCR beta genes was performed with a multiplex PCR assay on genomic DNA. The amplified TCR beta libraries were sequenced on the Illumina HiSeq System as 87-base-pair reads. The authors processed their data as follows. A later analysis tallied 75 million to 85 million unique TCR beta chains across the roughly 610 repertoires, and approximately 12 million of those chains were shared by two or more donors. Raw reads were error-corrected and collapsed into unique sequences with a nearest-neighbor algorithm that merged closely related sequences to remove PCR and sequencing errors. V, D and J gene segments were assigned by aligning CDR3 sequences to IMGT reference sequences. For a sequence to be retained, a match of at least six nucleotides to both a V gene segment and a J gene segment was required. Rearrangements were called productive when the CDR3 lacked stop codons and stayed in frame with V and J; all others were non-productive. CDR3 was defined according to IMGT convention as the region running from the second conserved V-encoded cysteine to the conserved J-encoded phenylalanine. Sequences without an unambiguous match to a single V gene segment were excluded from the earlier analysis of several hundred of the donors. In an earlier analysis of a few hundred of the donors, V segments were called functional above 56.7% productive rearrangements and were called segregating when the between-donor standard deviation exceeded 5%. To diagnose cytomegalovirus status from the catalog of TCR beta chain sequences, a statistical classification framework was built. V and J gene assignment, in a later analysis, came from comparing TCR nucleotide sequences with IMGT/GENE-DB human TR gene sequences. A later analysis assigned CDR3 sequences and most-parsimonious VDJ recombination scenarios with the TCRdist pipeline. A later analysis defined each TCR beta chain by its CDR3 amino acid sequence plus V-gene family, and excluded reads lacking a unique V-gene family. In a later analysis, 450 to 600 highly shared, low-generation-probability nucleotide sequences were removed to address suspected cross-contamination and a sequencing artifact. In a later analysis, a clonal expansion index was calculated for each public chain from normalized within-repertoire ranks of inferred template counts. Generation probabilities in a later analysis came from a VDJ recombination model fitted to out-of-frame rearrangements, and those results were checked against IGoR. Hypergeometric tests were used in a later analysis to score TCR-TCR, TCR-HLA and TCR-CMV co-occurrence, with a repertoire-size bias correction applied to the TCR pairs. A later analysis estimated false discovery rates by permuting HLA or CMV assignments 20 times. A later analysis grouped co-occurring TCRs with DBSCAN, adding TCRdist sequence similarity when clustering within HLA-allele-positive subsets. Co-occurrence clustering excluded repertoires with fewer than 30,000 or more than 120,000 public chains, plus five with anomalous nucleotide sharing. TCRdb took this table from immuneACCESS and kept in-frame rearrangements with V and J called. Such tables lack part of the clones; where checked against another copy, unresolved V genes explain under half of the gap, and the rest is unexplained. Clone size and V and J calls were adopted from that table, with D and trimming inferred from the DNA. This sample has about 120,000 clones in its table, and 15% to 20% of those were observed once. In total, the top ten clones hold approximately 2.9% of the sample.

In total, roughly 710 healthy bone marrow donors made up the cohort. Cohort members were all nominally healthy when sampled, although unrecorded immune exposures were likely present. The donor tested CMV seropositive and was one of the 289 seropositive cohort members. A peripheral blood sample was provided by each donor, and peripheral blood mononuclear cells were used for TCR beta sequencing. Genomic DNA extraction from the blood cell samples was performed with the Qiagen DNeasy Blood Extraction Kit. This TCR was recovered from a female donor in good health and CMV-seropositive. In this chain, TRBV2 is recombined with TRBJ2-3; 12 nucleotides in the junction match TRBD2. Sequenced material: PBMCs. The CDR3 in this case is CASSVGLAGGPDTQYF. The sequence in DNA is TGTGCCAGCAGTGTAGGGCTAGCGGGAGGGCCAGATACGCAGTATTTT.